This TCR beta chain came from a study of OX40 agonist ivuxolimab in advanced cancers. Overall study context: The patients received agonistic anti-OX40 (CD134) antibody ivuxolimab. While on treatment, patients had intravenous ivuxolimab at 0.01 to 10 mg/kg every 2 weeks.

Systemic immunosuppression or autoimmune disease history was grounds to exclude patients. The germline CDR1 and CDR2 sequences are MNHEY and SMNVEV (reference sequence). This CDR3 has 14 amino acids. With 4 bases removed from V and 4 bases from J, the gap between germline ends came to 10 bases. Concerning this clone itself: Its antigen remains unknown.

Some clones are missing from TCRdb's copy, which holds only in-frame ones; the method was immunoSEQ multiplex PCR. The sample consists of nearly 80,000 clones, approximately 92% of them appearing once. General study points: At 0.1 to 3.0 mg/kg and by week 6, CD4+ and CD8+ T cells in the blood had expanded clonally.

The chain uses TRBV27 and TRBJ1-4; no clear D gene. The origin of this receptor is an adult with an advanced solid tumor such as melanoma, head and neck, liver or kidney cancer. Sequenced here: CD4+ or CD8+ T cells sorted from blood, sampled in a trial of the OX40 agonist ivuxolimab. This chain's CDR3 is CASSYRQFNEKLFF. The CDR3 DNA reads TGTGCCAGCAGTTATCGGCAGTTTAATGAAAAACTGTTTTTT. The full variable domain, with the rest looked up from reference TRBV27 and TRBJ1-4, is EAQVTQNPRYLITVTGKKLTVTCSQNMNHEYMSWYRQDPGLGLRQIYYSMNVEVTDKGDVPEGYKVSRKEKRNFPLILESPSPNQTSLYFCASSYRQFNEKLFFGSGTQLSVL.